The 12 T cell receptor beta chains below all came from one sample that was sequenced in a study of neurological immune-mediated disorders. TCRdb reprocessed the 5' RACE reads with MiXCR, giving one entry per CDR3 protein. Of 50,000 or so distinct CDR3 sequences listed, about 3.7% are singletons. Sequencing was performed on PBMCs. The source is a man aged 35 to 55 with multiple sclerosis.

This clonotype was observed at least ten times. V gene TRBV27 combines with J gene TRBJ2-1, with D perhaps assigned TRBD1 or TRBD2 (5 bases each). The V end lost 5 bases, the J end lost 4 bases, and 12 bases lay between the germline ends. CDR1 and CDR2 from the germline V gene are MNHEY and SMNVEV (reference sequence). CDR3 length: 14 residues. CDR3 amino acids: CASSRDGTYNEQFF. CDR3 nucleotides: TGTGCCAGCAGTAGGGACGGAACTTACAATGAGCAGTTCTTC.

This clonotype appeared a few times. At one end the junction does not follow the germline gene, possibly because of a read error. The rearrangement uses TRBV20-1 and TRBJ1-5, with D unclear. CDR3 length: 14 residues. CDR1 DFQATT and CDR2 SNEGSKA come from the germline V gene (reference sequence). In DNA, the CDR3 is TGCAGTGCTGCACAGCCTAATAGCAATCAGCCCCAGAATTTT. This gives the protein CSAAQPNSNQPQNF.

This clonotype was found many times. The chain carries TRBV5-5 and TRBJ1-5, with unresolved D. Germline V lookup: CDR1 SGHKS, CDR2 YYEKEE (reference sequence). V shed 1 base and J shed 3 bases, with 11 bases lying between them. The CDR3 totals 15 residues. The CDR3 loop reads CASSLQTLPNQPQHF. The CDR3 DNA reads TGTGCCAGCAGCTTGCAGACCCTCCCCAATCAGCCCCAGCATTTT.

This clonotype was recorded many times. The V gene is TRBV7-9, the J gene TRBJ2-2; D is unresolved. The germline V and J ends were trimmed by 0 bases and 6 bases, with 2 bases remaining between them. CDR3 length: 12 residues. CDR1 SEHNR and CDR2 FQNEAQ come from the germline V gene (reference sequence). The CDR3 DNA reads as TGTGCCAGCAGCTTAGCCTCCGGGGAGCTGTTTTTT. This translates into CASSLASGELFF.

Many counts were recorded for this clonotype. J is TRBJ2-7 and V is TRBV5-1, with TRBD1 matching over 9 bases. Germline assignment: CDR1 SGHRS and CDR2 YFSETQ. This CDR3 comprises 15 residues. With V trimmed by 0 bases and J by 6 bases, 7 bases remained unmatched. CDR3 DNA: TGCGCCAGCAGCTTGGAACAGGGGGCGCGGGGCGAGCAGTACTTC. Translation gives CASSLEQGARGEQYF.

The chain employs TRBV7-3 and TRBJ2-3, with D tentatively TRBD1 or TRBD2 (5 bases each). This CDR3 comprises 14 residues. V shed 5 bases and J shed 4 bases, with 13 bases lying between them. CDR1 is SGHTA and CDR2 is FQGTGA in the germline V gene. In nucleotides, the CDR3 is TGTGCCAGCAGCACTGGAAAGGGACCAGATACGCAGTATTTT. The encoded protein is CASSTGKGPDTQYF.

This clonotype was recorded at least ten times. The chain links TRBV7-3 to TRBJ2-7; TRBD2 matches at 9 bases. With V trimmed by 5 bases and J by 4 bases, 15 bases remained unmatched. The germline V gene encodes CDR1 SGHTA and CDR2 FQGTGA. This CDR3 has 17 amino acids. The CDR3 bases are TGTGCCAGCAGCCCGGGCCCGGGACTAGCTATCAGGTACGAGCAGTACTTC. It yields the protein CASSPGPGLAIRYEQYF.

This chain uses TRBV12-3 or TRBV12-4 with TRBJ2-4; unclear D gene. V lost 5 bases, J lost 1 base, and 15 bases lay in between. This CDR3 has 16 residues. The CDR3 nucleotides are TGTGCCAGCAGTGCCCTCGCCTCTGCCGCCAAAAACATTCAGTACTTC. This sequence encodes CASSALASAAKNIQYF.

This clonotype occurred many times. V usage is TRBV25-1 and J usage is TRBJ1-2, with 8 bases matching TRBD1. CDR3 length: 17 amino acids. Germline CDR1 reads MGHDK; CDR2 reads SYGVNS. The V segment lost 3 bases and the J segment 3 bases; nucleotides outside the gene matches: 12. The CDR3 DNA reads TGTGCCAGCAGTGACGGACAGGGTGGGGGACTGGACTATGGCTACACCTTC. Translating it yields CASSDGQGGGLDYGYTF.

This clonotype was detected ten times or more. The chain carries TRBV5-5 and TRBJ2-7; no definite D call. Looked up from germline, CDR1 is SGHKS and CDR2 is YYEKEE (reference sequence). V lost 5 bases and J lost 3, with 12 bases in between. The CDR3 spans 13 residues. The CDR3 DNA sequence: TGTGCCAGCAGGCAGGTTCTCCGCTACGAGCAGTACTTC. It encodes CASRQVLRYEQYF.

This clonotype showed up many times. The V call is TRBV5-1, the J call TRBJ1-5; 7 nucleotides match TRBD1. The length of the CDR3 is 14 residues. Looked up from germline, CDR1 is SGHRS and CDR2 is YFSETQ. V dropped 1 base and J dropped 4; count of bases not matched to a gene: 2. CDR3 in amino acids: CASSLTGENQPQHF. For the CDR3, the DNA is TGCGCCAGCAGCTTGACAGGGGAAAATCAGCCCCAGCATTTT.

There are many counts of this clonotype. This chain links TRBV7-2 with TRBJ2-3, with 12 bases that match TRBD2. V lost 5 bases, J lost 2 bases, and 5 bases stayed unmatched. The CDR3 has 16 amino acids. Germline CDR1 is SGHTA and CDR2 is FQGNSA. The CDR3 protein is CASSTRTSGATDTQYF. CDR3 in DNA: TGTGCCAGCAGCACGCGGACTAGCGGGGCCACAGATACGCAGTATTTT. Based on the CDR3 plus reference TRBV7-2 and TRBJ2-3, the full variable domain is GAGVSQSPSNKVTEKGKDVELRCDPISGHTALYWYRQSLGQGLEFLIYFQGNSAPDKSGLPSDRFSAERTGGSVSTLTIQRTQQEDSAVYLCASSTRTSGATDTQYFGPGTRLTVL.